Following are 17 T cell receptor beta chains from one sample sequenced in a study of shared clonotypes between healthy human individuals. The data were produced by immunoSEQ multiplex PCR, yet TCRdb's version contains in-frame clones alone and is incomplete. The sample gives about 2.4 million clones, roughly 93% of which show up once; roughly 0.36% is in the top ten. Sequenced material: naive CD4+ T cells from PBMCs. Subset in this sample: CD45RA+ positively selected. These receptors were obtained from a man aged 18 to 29 in good health. Some clones in this sample may be carry-over from other donors' samples.

As concerns this clone: The same CDR3 can be traced to other DNA sequences in this sample. This rearrangement joins TRBV5-1 to TRBJ2-1, with 9 bases identical to TRBD2. Germline V gene data show CDR1 as SGHRS and CDR2 as YFSETQ. The V segment lost 0 bases and the J segment 10 bases; nucleotides outside the gene matches: 5. This CDR3 is 14 amino acids long. Here the CDR3 DNA reads TGCGCCAGCAGCTTGGAACTAGCGGGTAACGAGCAGTTCTTC. It translates to CASSLELAGNEQFF.

V gene TRBV21-1 combines with J gene TRBJ1-2. TRBV21-1 is flagged as a pseudogene. This CDR3 has 15 residues. CDR3 nucleotides: TGTGCCAGCAGCAAATATCCGCCAGGGGAGGATGGCTACACCTTC. Translation gives CASSKYPPGEDGYTF.

CDR3 sequence (DNA): TGTGCCAGCAGTTCCCCGCCCCACTCCTACGAGCAGTACTTC. Its translation is CASSSPPHSYEQYF. The rearrangement uses TRBV28 and TRBJ2-7; no clear D gene. V was pared by 4 bases and J by 0 bases, with 10 bases between. This CDR3 contains 14 residues. Looked up from germline, CDR1 is MDHEN and CDR2 is SYDVKM.

The chain carries TRBV28 and TRBJ1-1, with a tentative D call TRBD1 (6 bases). There are 12 residues in the CDR3. In germline, CDR1 is MDHEN, CDR2 SYDVKM. V lost 11 bases, J lost 4 bases, and 14 bases lay in between. DNA for the CDR3: TGTGCCGCGAGACAGGCGGTCACTGAAGCTTTCTTT. This encodes CAARQAVTEAFF.

The rearrangement uses TRBV10-2 and TRBJ2-3; 8 nucleotides line up with TRBD2. With 6 bases clipped from V and 2 bases from J, the junction kept 7 bases outside the gene matches. The CDR3 runs to 15 residues. Germline CDR1 reads WSHSY; CDR2 reads SAAADI. For the CDR3, the DNA is TGCGCCAGCAGACCAGCGGGAGTTCACACAGATACGCAGTATTTT. It encodes CASRPAGVHTDTQYF.

The chain couples TRBV18 to TRBJ1-1; 10 bases are a match to TRBD1. With 1 base clipped from V and 4 bases from J, the junction kept 6 bases outside the gene matches. This CDR3 has 16 residues. Germline CDR1 reads KGHSH; CDR2 reads LQKENI. CDR3 coding DNA: TGTGCCAGCTCACCACAGGGACAGGGGTTAGGCACTGAAGCTTTCTTT. Translated: CASSPQGQGLGTEAFF.

This clone has only one observation. The chain combines TRBV30 with TRBJ2-1, with TRBD2 matching 9 bases. The length of the CDR3 is 15 residues. Germline values: CDR1 GTSNPN, CDR2 SVGIG (reference sequence). The junction had 9 bases not matched to a gene; V was cut back by 3 bases and J by 6 bases. The CDR3 here is CAWRNHGTSRNEQFF. For the CDR3, the DNA is TGTGCCTGGAGAAACCACGGGACTAGCCGCAATGAGCAGTTCTTC.

Turning to this clone: The sample contains more than one DNA sequence encoding this CDR3. The V gene is TRBV9, the J gene TRBJ2-3, with 8 bases fitting TRBD1. This CDR3 region has 14 residues. J lost 3 bases, V lost 5 bases, and 5 bases had no gene match. CDR1 and CDR2 (germline): SGDLS, YYNGEE. CDR3 sequence (DNA): TGTGCCAGCAGTTTCAGACAGGGGACAGATACGCAGTATTTT. Its protein is CASSFRQGTDTQYF.

The chain recombines TRBV27 with TRBJ1-2; D might be TRBD1 (6 bases). The V and J ends lost 6 bases and 7 bases respectively, with 15 bases between them. This CDR3 is built from 13 residues. Germline V gene sequence: CDR1 MNHEY, CDR2 SMNVEV (reference sequence). The CDR3 reads CASSDRGGVGYTF. The CDR3 region has the DNA TGTGCCAGCAGCGATCGAGGGGGGGTTGGCTACACCTTC.

The chain has TRBV5-1 and TRBJ1-1, with D perhaps TRBD1 (5 bases). CDR3 size: 14 residues. Trimming left V 0 bases short and J 6 bases short, with 12 bases between. Germline loops: CDR1 SGHRS, CDR2 YFSETQ. The CDR3, as DNA: TGCGCCAGCAGCTTGGTTGGGGGAGGGGCTGAAGCTTTCTTT. Its translation is CASSLVGGGAEAFF. The whole variable domain, filled in from reference TRBV5-1 and TRBJ1-1, reads KAGVTQTPRYLIKTRGQQVTLSCSPISGHRSVSWYQQTPGQGLQFLFEYFSETQRNKGNFPGRFSGRQFSNSRSEMNVSTLELGDSALYLCASSLVGGGAEAFFGQGTRLTVV.

V usage is TRBV2 and J usage is TRBJ2-2; no definite D call. Trimming stripped 1 base from V and 5 bases from J, with 8 bases between. The CDR3 is made up of 14 amino acids. CDR1 and CDR2 (germline): SNHLY, FYNNEI. The CDR3 spells CASSEGTPTGELFF. The CDR3 DNA sequence: TGTGCCAGCAGTGAAGGCACGCCGACCGGGGAGCTGTTTTTT.

This chain connects TRBV5-1 to TRBJ2-2; D gene unclear. The CDR3 totals 14 residues. V lost 2 bases to trimming and J lost 4 bases, with 9 bases between them. CDR1 and CDR2 from the germline V gene are SGHRS and YFSETQ. The CDR3 reads CASSLQPVTGELFF. CDR3 bases: TGCGCCAGCAGCTTACAACCAGTCACCGGGGAGCTGTTTTTT.

The chain joins TRBV27 to TRBJ1-1; D unresolved. Germline CDR1 MNHEY, CDR2 SMNVEV (reference sequence). This CDR3 is 14 amino acids long. V gave up 6 bases and J gave up 1 base, with 12 bases separating them. This CDR3 is CASRGSRGNTEAFF. The CDR3 coding sequence is TGTGCCAGCAGGGGGTCTAGAGGGAACACTGAAGCTTTCTTT.

This chain connects TRBV2 to TRBJ2-5; 11 positions match TRBD2. Germline CDR1 reads SNHLY; CDR2 reads FYNNEI. The CDR3 runs to 15 residues. V gave up 5 bases and J gave up 0 bases; unmatched junction bases: 2. This CDR3 is CASSSTSGNQETQYF. DNA of the CDR3: TGTGCCAGCAGTTCGACTAGCGGGAACCAAGAGACCCAGTACTTC.

V gene TRBV6-5 combines with J gene TRBJ2-5; a weak D match, TRBD1 (6 bases). V lost 0 bases to trimming and J lost 2 bases, with 13 bases between them. Germline V gene data show CDR1 as MNHEY and CDR2 as SVGAGI. CDR3 length: 16 residues. This CDR3 is CASSYSTGGRQETQYF. For the CDR3, the DNA is TGTGCCAGCAGTTACTCGACTGGGGGCAGACAAGAGACCCAGTACTTC.

V usage is TRBV2 and J usage is TRBJ2-7; 8 nucleotides match TRBD1. The ends lost 3 bases at V and 4 bases at J; junction bases unmatched: 5. The V gene's germline CDR1 is SNHLY and CDR2 FYNNEI. The CDR3 covers 14 residues. CDR3 nucleotides: TGTGCCAGCAGTGAGGACAGGGCGGAATACGAGCAGTACTTC. Protein product: CASSEDRAEYEQYF.

The V gene is TRBV18, the J gene TRBJ2-5; D not certain. Germline V gene sequence: CDR1 KGHSH, CDR2 LQKENI. Trimming left V 3 bases short and J 4 bases short, with 9 bases between. CDR3 length: 13 residues. CDR3 residues: CASSPFSSETQYF. CDR3 DNA sequence: TGTGCCAGCTCACCGTTCAGTTCAGAGACCCAGTACTTC.